This T cell receptor beta chain was found in a study of T cells in women clearing cervical HPV infection. The overall study: Case blood drawn at lesion detection; control blood after infection cleared.

CDR3 length: 14 residues. V shed 5 bases, J shed 7 bases, and the junction held 10 bases outside the gene matches. Looked up from germline, CDR1 is SEHNR and CDR2 is FQNEAQ (reference sequence). Concerning this clone: The target antigen is unknown. The sequence runs out 3 residues before the end of the CDR3; the remainder is reconstructed from the germline J gene.

Only in-frame clones appear in the TCRdb table, and some are missing; sequencing was by immunoSEQ multiplex PCR. The sample table sets out more than 30,000 clones. Whole-study findings and limits: TRBV6-7 abundance was lower in cases than controls (around 0.11% versus 0.15%). CIN3+ cases had significantly higher TCR richness than controls; evenness did not differ.

Cervical HPV DNA detected by MY09/MY11 PCR, typed by dot-blot. The chain joins TRBV7-9 to TRBJ1-2, with 7 bases lining up with TRBD1. This clonotype originated in a woman aged 18-70 years with a cervical HPV16 infection that either progressed to CIN3+ or cleared (not recorded which). Source material: blood buffy coat. CDR3 protein: CASSDPTGNGGYTF. CDR3 DNA (partial): TGTGCCAGCAGCGACCCGACAGGGAACGGTGGC. The full variable domain, in which reference TRBV7-9 and TRBJ1-2 provide the parts outside the CDR3, is DTGVSQNPRHKITKRGQNVTFRCDPISEHNRLYWYRQTLGQGPEFLTYFQNEAQLEKSRLLSDRFSAERPKGSFSTLEIQRTEQGDSAMYLCASSDPTGNGGYTFGSGTRLTVV.